The sequence of this T cell receptor (beta chain) was determined in a study of T cell responses to AZD1222 COVID-19 vaccine (dated by TCRdb to about 2021). With regard to the full study: AZD1222 recipients given second doses at about 4 weeks or at about 12 weeks were pooled, since spike-specific TCR depth and breadth were not found to differ between the two schedules. TCR sequencing covered 230 to 250 trial participants: nearly 210 given two doses of AZD1222 and about 26 given two doses of MenACWY control vaccine. Trial participants were enrolled by age into subgroups of 18-55, 56-69 and 70-plus years, and around 140, 26 and 57 TCR-sequenced participants, respectively, were included in these subgroups. What the study reported, not specific to this receptor: After two AZD1222 doses, spike-specific TCR breadth and depth were significantly higher than at day 0 and than in MenACWY recipients. In the small 56-69-year group, the increase in depth fell short of significance, most likely because of low power. Epitopes outside the regions mutated in the B.1.351 and B.1.1.7 variants were reportedly recognized by nearly half of the unique spike-specific TCRs. Because no day 14 peak-response samples were available, the repertoires could be characterized only after the peak T cell response. Vaccine-associated CD4 TCRs spanned the whole spike protein, with dominant responses in regions 160-218 and 743-854. Conclusions about previously exposed vaccinees are limited, since just 6 or 7 AZD1222 recipients were seropositive for SARS-CoV-2 at baseline. Participants were mostly white British and included more females than males, and it was suggested by the authors that clonal diversity may have been underestimated.

The sample's time point label is to be understood as: baseline before first vaccination. Vaccinee samples came from UK trials COV001 and COV002, including a single-blind randomized controlled phase 2/3 trial of AZD1222 (ChAdOx1 nCoV-19) in healthy adults. For TCRbeta chain sequencing, PBMC samples were collected from trial participants at day 0 and at day 28 after the second dose. The CDR3 regions of human TCRbeta chains were analyzed by immunosequencing. From the authors' description of their analysis: TCRs in the repertoires were matched against a reference library of SARS-CoV-2-specific TCRs that had been generated with the MIRA antigen-specificity platform. Breadth was defined as the fraction of unique TCRs that were SARS-CoV-2-associated, and depth was defined as the fraction of total T cells that were SARS-CoV-2-associated. Using the MIRA data, each spike-specific TCR was assigned both to the spike region to which the TCR was reactive and to a CD4 or CD8 class. Log10-transformed breadth and depth values were compared by one-way ANOVA with Sidak's multiple comparisons tests. TCRdb stores this immuneACCESS table with in-frame sequences only. Part of the clones is absent; in the studies checked, under half of the shortfall reflects unresolved V genes, and no reason is known for the rest. Clonal size and the V and J genes are those of that table, whereas D and trimming came from the DNA. The sample profile shows 170,000 or so clones; 90% of them were found once. The ten top clones hold approximately 1.5% of the sample.

Inclusive of the bounding cysteine and phenylalanine, the CDR3 is 13 residues long. The kept DNA is CDR3 alone, 39 bases in frame from the first base. V ends up 4 bases short and J 6 bases short, with an unmatched junction base count of 6. According to the germline V gene, CDR1 reads SGHRS and CDR2 reads YFSETQ. Points on this clone: The antigen this receptor binds is unknown. No much larger clonotype is one base removed from it; base qualities were not supplied.

The receptor's source is an adult in good health. The sample was peripheral blood, taken on day 0 of AZD1222 vaccination. The rearranged segments are TRBV5-1 and TRBJ1-2; 7 junctional bases match TRBD1. The CDR3 region reads CASSLDRKDGYTF. At the DNA level, the sequence is TGCGCCAGCAGCCTGGACAGGAAAGATGGCTACACCTTC.